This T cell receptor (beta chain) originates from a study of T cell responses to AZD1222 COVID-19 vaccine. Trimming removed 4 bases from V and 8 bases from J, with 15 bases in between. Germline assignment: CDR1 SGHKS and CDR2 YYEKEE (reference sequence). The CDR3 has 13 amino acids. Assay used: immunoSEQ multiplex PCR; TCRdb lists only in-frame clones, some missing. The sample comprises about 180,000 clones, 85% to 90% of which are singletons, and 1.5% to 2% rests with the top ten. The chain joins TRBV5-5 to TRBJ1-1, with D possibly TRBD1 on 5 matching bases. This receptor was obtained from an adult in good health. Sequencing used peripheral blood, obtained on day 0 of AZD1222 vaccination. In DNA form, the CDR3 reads TGTGCCAGCAGCAGAAGAGGGGATTTAGAAGCTTTCTTT. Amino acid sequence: CASSRRGDLEAFF.